Shown below are 12 T cell receptor beta chains from a single sample sequenced in a study of T cells in Graves' hyperthyroidism and ophthalmopathy (dated by TCRdb to between 2018 and 2021). Libraries were prepared through multiplex PCR. The sequencing machine was an Illumina HiSeq 2000. The TCR beta CDR3 regions were amplified from RNA transcripts. The first round of RT-PCR for the TCR CDR3 was performed with the HTBI primer set and the Qiagen OneStep RT-PCR kit. TCRdb cleaned the public reads at Q25 with fastp, built clones with MiXCR and kept in-frame beta chains. Rows with a matching CDR3 protein are joined into one entry that keeps the most common DNA and genes. The sample table records fewer than 400,000 distinct CDR3 sequences; 15% to 18% of these occur just once. The ten largest clones take up around 30% of the sample. Sequenced material: blood. The receptors here all came from a woman aged 18-29 years with Graves' hyperthyroidism that later progressed to Graves' ophthalmopathy.

This clonotype was counted many times. The chain carries TRBV20-1 and TRBJ1-5; tentative D call: TRBD1 (5 bases). With 7 bases removed from V and 0 bases from J, the gap between germline ends came to 13 bases. This CDR3 has 14 amino acids. Germline V gene lookup returns CDR1 DFQATT and CDR2 SNEGSKA (reference sequence). CDR3 loop: CSGTQGNSNQPQHF. For the CDR3, the DNA is TGCAGTGGGACGCAGGGAAATAGCAATCAGCCCCAGCATTTT.

This clonotype has a count of ten or more. The V and J genes are TRBV3-1 and TRBJ2-3; no clear D. The CDR3 is 15 amino acids. Per the germline V gene, CDR1 is LGHDT and CDR2 is YNNKEL (reference sequence). V shed 0 bases and J shed 0 bases, with 7 bases lying between them. CDR3 amino acids: CASSQEVTSTDTQYF. CDR3 DNA sequence: TGTGCCAGCAGCCAAGAAGTTACTAGCACAGATACGCAGTATTTT.

This clonotype was seen more than once but under ten times. V usage is TRBV7-6 and J usage is TRBJ2-1, with D unclear. CDR1 and CDR2 (germline): SGHVS, FNYEAQ. The CDR3 has 15 residues. Trimming removed 5 bases from V and 0 bases from J, with 11 bases in between. As DNA, the CDR3 is TGTGCCAGCAGCACCTCGGCGAGCTCCTACAATGAGCAGTTCTTC. Protein: CASSTSASSYNEQFF.

This clonotype was seen only a few times. The genes are TRBV9 and TRBJ2-7; TRBD2 matches 8 bases. This CDR3 comprises 14 residues. Per germline, CDR1 SGDLS and CDR2 YYNGEE. Germline trimming cut 0 bases from V and 2 bases from J; bases unmatched to any gene: 1. CDR3 sequence reads: CASSVAGGPYEQYF. The DNA of the CDR3 is TGTGCCAGCAGCGTAGCGGGAGGGCCCTACGAGCAGTACTTC.

This clonotype was detected many times. The chain employs TRBV28 and TRBJ2-1; 13 bases fit TRBD2. Germline CDR1 is MDHEN and CDR2 is SYDVKM. The V and J ends lost 5 bases and 8 bases, in that order; junction bases with no gene match: 9. The length of the CDR3 is 16 residues. CDR3 amino acids: CASSRLAGGTNDEQFF. In DNA form, the CDR3 reads TGTGCCAGCAGTAGACTAGCGGGAGGAACGAACGATGAGCAGTTCTTC. Based on the CDR3 plus reference TRBV28 and TRBJ2-1, the full variable domain is DVKVTQSSRYLVKRTGEKVFLECVQDMDHENMFWYRQDPGLGLRLIYFSYDVKMKEKGDIPEGYSVSREKKERFSLILESASTNQTSMYLCASSRLAGGTNDEQFFGPGTRLTVL.

This clonotype occurred many times. The rearrangement uses TRBV11-3 and TRBJ2-3; TRBD1 matches at 7 bases. The CDR3 length is 15 residues. Germline V lookup: CDR1 SGHNT, CDR2 YENEEA. V trimming: 1 base; J trimming: 3 bases; junction bases outside the gene matches: 4. The CDR3 nucleotides are TGTGCCAGCAGCTTAGGAGACAGGGAAACAGATACGCAGTATTTT. The encoded protein is CASSLGDRETDTQYF. Drawing the rest from reference TRBV11-3 and TRBJ2-3, the complete variable domain is EAGVVQSPRYKIIEKKQPVAFWCNPISGHNTLYWYLQNLGQGPELLIRYENEEAVDDSQLPKDRFSAERLKGVDSTLKIQPAELGDSAVYLCASSLGDRETDTQYFGPGTRLTVL.

This clonotype was seen ten or more times. The rearrangement uses TRBV7-6 and TRBJ1-5; possibly TRBD1 for D (5 bases). V lost 1 base, J lost 0 bases, and 10 bases lay in between. From germline, CDR1 is SGHVS and CDR2 FNYEAQ. The CDR3 sequence is 16 residues long. CDR3 residues: CASSLGGSNSNQPQHF. CDR3 coding DNA: TGTGCCAGCAGCTTAGGGGGCAGTAATAGCAATCAGCCCCAGCATTTT.

This CDR3 is CATNGPTGDSYEQYF. Here the CDR3 DNA reads TGTGCCACAAACGGCCCTACAGGGGACTCCTACGAGCAGTACTTC. V gene TRBV14 combines with J gene TRBJ2-7; 7 bases align to TRBD1. The CDR3 consists of 15 residues. Germline-derived CDR1 and CDR2 are SGHDN and FVKESK. V was clipped by 10 bases and J by 0 bases; unmatched bases: 12. Together with reference TRBV14 and TRBJ2-7, the CDR3 gives the full variable domain: EAGVTQFPSHSVIEKGQTVTLRCDPISGHDNLYWYRRVMGKEIKFLLHFVKESKQDESGMPNNRFLAERTGGTYSTLKVQPAELEDSGVYFCATNGPTGDSYEQYFGPGTRLTVT.

This clonotype came up once. The rearrangement uses TRBV7-9 and TRBJ2-7; tentative D call: TRBD1 (5 bases). V dropped 3 bases and J dropped 2 bases, with 14 bases sitting between them. The CDR3 totals 15 residues. Germline lookup yields CDR1 SEHNR and CDR2 FQNEAQ (reference sequence). The DNA for the CDR3 is TGTGCCAGCAGCTTTGGTAGTCAGGGTACCTACGAGCAGTACTTC. This codes for CASSFGSQGTYEQYF.

This clonotype was detected only a few times. An end of the junction differs from the germline gene, which may be a read error. V is TRBV30 and J is TRBJ2-7, with D unclear. CDR1 is GTSNPN and CDR2 is SVGIG in the germline V gene (reference sequence). This CDR3 spans 11 amino acids. CDR3 loop: CARSVRSEQYF. CDR3 bases: TGTGCCCGGAGTGTACGTTCCGAGCAGTACTTC.

This clonotype was seen only a few times. V and J are TRBV5-5 and TRBJ2-5; 11 nucleotides align to TRBD2. CDR3 length: 17 amino acids. With V trimmed by 3 bases and J by 2 bases, 9 bases remained unmatched. Germline CDR1 SGHKS, CDR2 YYEKEE (reference sequence). The CDR3 nucleotides read TGTGCCAGCAGCTCCGTTCTTAGCGGGAGGGATCAAGAGACCCAGTACTTC. This encodes CASSSVLSGRDQETQYF. Supplemented by reference TRBV5-5 and TRBJ2-5, the full variable domain reads DAGVTQSPTHLIKTRGQQVTLRCSPISGHKSVSWYQQVLGQGPQFIFQYYEKEERGRGNFPDRFSARQFPNYSSELNVNALLLGDSALYLCASSSVLSGRDQETQYFGPGTRLLVL.

This clonotype was recorded at least ten times. The rearrangement uses TRBV20-1 and TRBJ1-5; D remains unclear. The CDR3 spans 14 residues. V dropped 0 bases and J dropped 1 base, with 7 bases sitting between them. Germline loops: CDR1 DFQATT, CDR2 SNEGSKA (reference sequence). The CDR3 DNA reads TGCAGTGCTAGAGATTTTACGAGCAATCAGCCCCAGCATTTT. This sequence encodes CSARDFTSNQPQHF.